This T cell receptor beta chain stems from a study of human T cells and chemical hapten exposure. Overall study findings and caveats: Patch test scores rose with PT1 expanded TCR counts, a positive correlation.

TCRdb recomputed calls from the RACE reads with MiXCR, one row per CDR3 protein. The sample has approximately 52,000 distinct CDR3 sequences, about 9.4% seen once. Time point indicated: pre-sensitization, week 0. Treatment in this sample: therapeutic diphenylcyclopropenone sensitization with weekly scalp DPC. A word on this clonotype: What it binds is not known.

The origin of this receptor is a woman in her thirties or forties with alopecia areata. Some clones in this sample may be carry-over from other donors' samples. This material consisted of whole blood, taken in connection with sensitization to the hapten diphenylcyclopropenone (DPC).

The CDR3 region has the DNA TGTGCCAGCAGTTTACGGACAGGGGGCGTTTCTGGGGCCAACGTCCTGACTTTC. Translated, it gives CASSLRTGGVSGANVLTF. This chain links TRBV27 with TRBJ2-6, with 11 bases lining up with TRBD1. CDR1 and CDR2 (germline): MNHEY, SMNVEV (reference sequence). V trimming: 2 bases; J trimming: 1 base; junction bases outside the gene matches: 4. The CDR3 spans 18 residues.